This T cell receptor beta chain was retrieved from a study of T cell responses to AZD1222 COVID-19 vaccine. The CDR3 runs to 14 residues. V was shortened by 4 bases and J by 5 bases, with 12 bases between the two germline ends. Germline lookup yields CDR1 SNHLY and CDR2 FYNNEI. Notes on the study in general: After the peak T cell response, and only then, were repertoires sampled. Nearly half of spike-specific TCRs reportedly target variant regions that are unmutated in the B.1.351 and B.1.1.7 variants. There were mostly white British donors and more females than males, and clonal diversity was possibly underestimated.

Points on this clone: The antigen is unknown.

Some clones are missing from TCRdb's copy, which holds only in-frame ones; the method was immunoSEQ multiplex PCR. The sample records approximately 140,000 clones, roughly 92% being singletons. The V and J genes are TRBV2 and TRBJ1-5; tentative D call: TRBD1 (5 bases). The sequence came from an adult in good health. This sample comprised peripheral blood, obtained on day 0 of AZD1222 vaccination. CDR3 DNA sequence: TGTGCCAGCAGTGTGGACAAGGTGCATCAGCCCCAGCATTTT. Translation gives CASSVDKVHQPQHF. Based on the CDR3 plus reference TRBV2 and TRBJ1-5, the full variable domain is EPEVTQTPSHQVTQMGQEVILRCVPISNHLYFYWYRQILGQKVEFLVSFYNNEISEKSEIFDDQFSVERPDGSNFTLKIRSTKLEDSAMYFCASSVDKVHQPQHFGDGTRLSIL.